This T cell receptor beta chain appears in the sequencing data of a study of blood T cells in healthy people across ages. Whole-study results and caveats: No one knew whether donors had CMV, which possibly confounded expanded clonotype changes. Diversity was higher, and naive CD4+ cells more numerous, in long-lived donors than in aged donors.

Germline CDR1 reads DFQATT; CDR2 reads SNEGSKA (reference sequence). CDR3 length: 11 residues. The use of a sample-barcoded 5' primer and a J-beta primer mix characterized a second PCR of roughly 6 to 11 cycles. TCRdb itself ran the 5' RACE reads through MiXCR, one entry per CDR3 protein. The profile shows about 580,000 distinct CDR3 sequences, about 45% of them singletons. This clonotype has a handful of counts. Its antigen remains unidentified. Sample: blood. The chain employs TRBV20-1 and TRBJ2-5; D uncertain. Near its end, the DNA agrees better with TRBJ2-7, so the J call may be wrong. This clonotype was obtained from a man older than 75 in good health. The CDR3 nucleotides read TGCAGTGCCCCCTATTCTGTCGAGCAGTACTTC. It encodes CSAPYSVEQYF.